This TCR beta chain was sequenced in a study of somatic mutations in cytotoxic T cells in rheumatoid arthritis. Study in general: Some V beta antibody-stained T-cell populations were flow-sorted at nearly 100% purity, including V beta1+ cells sequenced for TCRB.

This CDR3 comprises 11 residues. The germline CDR1 and CDR2 sequences are SQVTM and ANQGSEA. Trimming took 8 bases from V and 6 from J, leaving 10 bases between them. In the original analysis: Matching between patient CD8+ clones larger than 1% and published virus-specific TCRB sequences was rare. Only in-frame clones appear in the TCRdb table, and some are missing; sequencing was by immunoSEQ multiplex PCR. V and J calls and clone size are those listed in that table; D and trimming were worked out from the DNA. The sample has more than 20,000 clones, approximately 80% seen once. Specimen: CD8+ T cells sorted from blood. This sequence originates from an adult with rheumatoid arthritis. The chain is built from TRBV29-1 and TRBJ2-2; possible D gene TRBD2, 5 bases. CDR3 residues: CSFVLAGELFF. The CDR3 DNA sequence: TGCAGCTTCGTACTAGCCGGGGAGCTGTTTTTT.